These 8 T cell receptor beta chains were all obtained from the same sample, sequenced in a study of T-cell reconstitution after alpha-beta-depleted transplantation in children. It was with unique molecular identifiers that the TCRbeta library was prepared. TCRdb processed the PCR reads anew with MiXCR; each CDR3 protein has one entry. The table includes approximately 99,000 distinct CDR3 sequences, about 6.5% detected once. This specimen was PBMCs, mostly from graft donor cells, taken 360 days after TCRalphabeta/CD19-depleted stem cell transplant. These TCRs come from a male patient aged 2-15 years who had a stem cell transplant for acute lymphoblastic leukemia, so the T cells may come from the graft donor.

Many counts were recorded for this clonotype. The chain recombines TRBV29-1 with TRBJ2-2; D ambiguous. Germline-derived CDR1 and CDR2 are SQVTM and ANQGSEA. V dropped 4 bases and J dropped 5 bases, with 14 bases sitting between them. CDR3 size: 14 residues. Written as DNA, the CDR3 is TGCAGCGTTGCTGTATCCGGTTTGACCGGGGAGCTGTTTTTT. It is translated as CSVAVSGLTGELFF.

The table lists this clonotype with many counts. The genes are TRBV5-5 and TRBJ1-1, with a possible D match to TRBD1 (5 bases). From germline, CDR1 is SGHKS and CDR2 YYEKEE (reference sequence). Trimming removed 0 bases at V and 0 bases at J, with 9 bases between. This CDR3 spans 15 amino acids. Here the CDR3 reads CASSLAGPLNTEAFF. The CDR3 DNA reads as TGTGCCAGCAGCTTGGCGGGGCCCCTGAACACTGAAGCTTTCTTT.

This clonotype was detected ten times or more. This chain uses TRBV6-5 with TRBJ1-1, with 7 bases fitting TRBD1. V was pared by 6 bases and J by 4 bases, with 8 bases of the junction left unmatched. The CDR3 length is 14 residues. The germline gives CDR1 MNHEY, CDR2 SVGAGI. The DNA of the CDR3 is TGTGCCAGCAGCTCCAGGGGGGCGGTCACTGAAGCTTTCTTT. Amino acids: CASSSRGAVTEAFF.

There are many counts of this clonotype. This CDR3 is CASSPPTDTQYF. CDR3 nucleotide sequence: TGCGCCAGCAGTCCCCCCACAGATACGCAGTATTTT. This chain links TRBV10-1 with TRBJ2-3; no clear D. Germline CDR1 is WNHNN and CDR2 is SYGVQD (reference sequence). The CDR3 has 12 residues. V lost 5 bases and J lost 2, with 5 bases in between.

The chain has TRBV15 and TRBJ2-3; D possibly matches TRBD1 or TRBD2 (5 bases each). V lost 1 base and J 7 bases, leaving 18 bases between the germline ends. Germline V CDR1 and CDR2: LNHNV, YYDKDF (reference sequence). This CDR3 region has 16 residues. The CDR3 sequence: CATSRGGSADRNTQYF. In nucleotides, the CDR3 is TGTGCCACCAGCAGAGGGGGGAGCGCAGACAGAAATACGCAGTATTTT.

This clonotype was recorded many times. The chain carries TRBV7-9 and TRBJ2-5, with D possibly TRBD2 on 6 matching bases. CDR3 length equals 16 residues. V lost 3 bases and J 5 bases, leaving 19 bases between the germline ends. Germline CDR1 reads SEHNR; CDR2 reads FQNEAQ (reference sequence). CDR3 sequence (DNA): TGTGCCAGCAGCTTCCCGCTGGCGGGGTCCCGGGAGACCCAGTACTTC. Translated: CASSFPLAGSRETQYF.

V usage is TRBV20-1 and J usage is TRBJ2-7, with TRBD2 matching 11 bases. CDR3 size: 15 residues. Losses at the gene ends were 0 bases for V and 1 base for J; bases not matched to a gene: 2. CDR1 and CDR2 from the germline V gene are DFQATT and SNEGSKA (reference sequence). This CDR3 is CSARELAGASYEQYF. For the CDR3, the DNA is TGCAGTGCTAGAGAACTAGCGGGGGCATCCTACGAGCAGTACTTC.

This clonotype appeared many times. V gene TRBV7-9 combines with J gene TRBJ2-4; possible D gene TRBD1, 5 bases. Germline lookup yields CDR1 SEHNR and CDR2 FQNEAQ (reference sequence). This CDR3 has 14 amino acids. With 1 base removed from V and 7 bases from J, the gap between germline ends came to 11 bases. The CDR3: CASSLGAGHNIQYF. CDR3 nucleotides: TGTGCCAGCAGCTTAGGTGCAGGGCACAACATTCAGTACTTC.